Listed here are 21 T cell receptor beta chains from one sample, sequenced in a study of beta chain features in type 1 diabetes. For these TCRs, the target antigens are not known. Study outcomes and limitations: All four CD4+ subsets from Type 1 diabetes patients carried moderately but significantly shorter TCRB CDR3s.

Expressed TCRB transcripts got sequenced, as all isolated RNA was reverse transcribed. The repertoire was sequenced with immunoSEQ multiplex PCR; TCRdb's copy has only in-frame clones and lacks some. Of roughly 330,000 clones in the sample, roughly 13% were seen once. The sample taken for sequencing was naive CD4+ T cells from blood. The receptors were gathered from a woman in her late teens or twenties with type 1 diabetes.

The rearrangement uses TRBV5-4 and TRBJ1-3, with a possible D match to TRBD1 (5 bases). The CDR3 has 15 residues. V was clipped by 0 bases and J by 0 bases, with 7 bases between them. The germline CDR1 and CDR2 sequences are SGHNT and YYREEE (reference sequence). CDR3 sequence reads: CASSLDRRSGNTIYF. In nucleotides, the CDR3 is TGTGCCAGCAGCTTGGACAGGCGCTCTGGAAACACCATATATTTT. Combining the CDR3 with reference TRBV5-4 and TRBJ1-3 gives the whole variable domain ETGVTQSPTHLIKTRGQQVTLRCSSQSGHNTVSWYQQALGQGPQFIFQYYREEENGRGNFPPRFSGLQFPNYSSELNVNALELDDSALYLCASSLDRRSGNTIYFGEGSWLTVV.

V is TRBV18 and J is TRBJ2-5, with D unresolved. The CDR3 extends over 13 amino acids. Looked up from germline, CDR1 is KGHSH and CDR2 is LQKENI. Trimming removed 0 bases from V and 4 bases from J, with 6 bases in between. The CDR3 sequence: CASSPPPTETQYF. The CDR3 coding sequence is TGTGCCAGCTCACCACCGCCTACAGAGACCCAGTACTTC.

The CDR3 region has the DNA TGTGCCAGCACGAACGACGGGGACAGCTTCTACGAGCAGTACTTC. This codes for CASTNDGDSFYEQYF. V gene TRBV6-6 combines with J gene TRBJ2-7; TRBD1 matches 7 bases. Per the germline V gene, CDR1 is MNHNY and CDR2 is SVGAGI (reference sequence). The CDR3 covers 15 residues. Trimming took 7 bases from V and 3 from J; bases not matched to a gene: 12.

In its sample, this clone was seen a few times. The chain has TRBV18 and TRBJ2-3; D is perhaps TRBD2 (5 bases). The CDR3 runs to 15 residues. The germline gives CDR1 KGHSH, CDR2 LQKENI. Trimming took off 2 bases at V and 3 bases at J, with 12 bases between the two ends. CDR3 sequence: CASSPGVGETDTQYF. CDR3 DNA: TGTGCCAGCTCACCAGGAGTGGGAGAGACAGATACGCAGTATTTT.

This chain connects TRBV28 to TRBJ2-5, with 8 bases identical to TRBD1. J was trimmed by 4 bases and V by 6 bases; bases with no gene match: 7. Germline CDR1 and CDR2: MDHEN and SYDVKM. The CDR3 runs to 14 residues. The CDR3 loop reads CASSPGQGPETQYF. DNA of the CDR3: TGTGCCAGCAGCCCTGGACAGGGCCCAGAGACCCAGTACTTC.

The chain couples TRBV19 to TRBJ2-1, with 9 bases matching TRBD1. V lost 6 bases to trimming and J lost 9 bases; unmatched junction nucleotides: 6. The CDR3 runs 13 residues. The germline CDR1 and CDR2 sequences are LNHDA and SQIVND (reference sequence). The CDR3 DNA follows: TGTGCCAGTAGCCGGACAGGGGCAGGTGAGCAGTTCTTC. It yields the protein CASSRTGAGEQFF.

This clone was observed a handful of times. The CDR3 region is CSPRDGYEQYF. The DNA of the CDR3 is TGCAGTCCACGAGACGGGTACGAGCAGTACTTC. The V and J genes are TRBV20-1 and TRBJ2-7; unclear D gene. V gave up 8 bases and J gave up 4 bases, with 12 bases separating them. The CDR3 is 11 residues long. Germline lookup yields CDR1 DFQATT and CDR2 SNEGSKA (reference sequence).

V usage is TRBV7-2 and J usage is TRBJ2-1; 7 bases map to TRBD2. Germline V gene data show CDR1 as SGHTA and CDR2 as FQGNSA. J lost 0 bases, V lost 5 bases, and 7 bases had no gene match. The CDR3 runs 16 residues. Here the CDR3 DNA reads TGTGCCAGCAGCCTCCTAGCGGCCTACTCCTACAATGAGCAGTTCTTC. This codes for CASSLLAAYSYNEQFF.

This sequence joins TRBV29-1 and TRBJ1-1; D may be TRBD1 (5 bases). Germline CDR1 is SQVTM and CDR2 is ANQGSEA. This CDR3 contains 11 residues. Between the trimmed V and J ends, which lost 6 bases and 0 bases, there was a span of 5 bases. In DNA, the CDR3 is TGCAGCGTCAGGGTGAACACTGAAGCTTTCTTT. It encodes CSVRVNTEAFF.

This clone was detected only a few times. The chain employs TRBV7-8 and TRBJ2-1; 8 nucleotides agree with TRBD1. J was trimmed by 2 bases and V by 8 bases; bases with no gene match: 17. Germline lookup yields CDR1 SGHVS and CDR2 FQNEAQ. The CDR3 consists of 18 residues. CDR3 bases: TGTGCCAGCCTAGCAGGGGCGTCGCGGACAGGGACCTACAATGAGCAGTTCTTC. Translating it yields CASLAGASRTGTYNEQFF.

The chain is built from TRBV15 and TRBJ1-1; D might be TRBD1 (6 bases). The CDR3 consists of 15 residues. Germline-derived CDR1 and CDR2 are LNHNV and YYDKDF (reference sequence). Trimming pared 0 bases from V and 8 bases from J, leaving 16 bases between. CDR3 coding DNA: TGTGCCACCAGCAGAGACGGACAGAGGGACAAGGAAGCTTTCTTT. Its protein is CATSRDGQRDKEAFF.

The gene calls are TRBV7-3 and TRBJ2-5; no clear D. Germline V lookup: CDR1 SGHTA, CDR2 FQGTGA. CDR3 size: 15 residues. Trimming removed 2 bases from V and 2 bases from J, with 12 bases in between. The CDR3 DNA follows: TGTGCCAGCAGCTTAGGGTTGCGGAAGCAAGAGACCCAGTACTTC. This gives the protein CASSLGLRKQETQYF.

This clone was seen a handful of times. This chain links TRBV13 with TRBJ2-3, with D hard to call. In germline, CDR1 is PRHDT, CDR2 FYEKMQ (reference sequence). The CDR3 length is 15 residues. The ends were cut back, 3 bases at V and 0 bases at J, with 10 bases in the middle. The CDR3 DNA is TGTGCCAGCAGCTTCTTGGGCAGAAGCACAGATACGCAGTATTTT. Translating gives CASSFLGRSTDTQYF.

This clone has just a few counts. The genes are TRBV19 and TRBJ2-3, with 10 bases fitting TRBD2. Germline assignment: CDR1 LNHDA and CDR2 SQIVND (reference sequence). J was trimmed by 1 base and V by 4 bases; bases with no gene match: 5. CDR3 length: 16 residues. CDR3 DNA sequence: TGTGCCAGTAGTAGTCAAGCGGGAGGGGGCACAGATACGCAGTATTTT. This encodes CASSSQAGGGTDTQYF.

V usage is TRBV6-6 and J usage is TRBJ2-2, with TRBD2 matching over 9 bases. Germline V gene sequence: CDR1 MNHNY, CDR2 SVGAGI (reference sequence). Trimming took 11 bases from V and 5 from J; bases not matched to a gene: 6. The CDR3 loop spans 13 amino acids. The CDR3 DNA is TGTGCCCTTAGCGGGAGAAGGACCGGGGAGCTGTTTTTT. Translation: CALSGRRTGELFF.

This clone was detected a few times. The chain is built from TRBV29-1 and TRBJ1-1, with 7 bases aligning to TRBD1. The CDR3 has 14 amino acids. V lost 6 bases to trimming and J lost 0 bases; unmatched junction nucleotides: 7. Per the germline V gene, CDR1 is SQVTM and CDR2 is ANQGSEA. As DNA, the CDR3 is TGCAGCGTCGCCGTGACAGGGTTGAACACTGAAGCTTTCTTT. This gives the protein CSVAVTGLNTEAFF.

This clone was detected only a few times. The V call is TRBV7-2, the J call TRBJ2-4, with 7 bases lining up with TRBD1. CDR1 SGHTA and CDR2 FQGNSA come from the germline V gene. CDR3 length equals 15 residues. The J segment lost 7 bases and the V segment lost 1 base, leaving 7 bases of the junction unmatched. The CDR3 loop is CASSLVGTAENIQYF. The CDR3 coding sequence is TGTGCCAGCAGCTTAGTAGGGACAGCAGAGAACATTCAGTACTTC.

V gene TRBV28 combines with J gene TRBJ2-7; D possibly corresponds to TRBD1 (5 bases). The CDR3 extends over 12 amino acids. Per the germline V gene, CDR1 is MDHEN and CDR2 is SYDVKM. V was cut by 6 bases and J by 5 bases, with 11 bases left in between. The CDR3: CASRGRAHEQYF. The CDR3 DNA is TGTGCCAGCAGGGGGCGAGCCCACGAGCAGTACTTC. Complete variable domain (other parts from reference TRBV28 and TRBJ2-7): DVKVTQSSRYLVKRTGEKVFLECVQDMDHENMFWYRQDPGLGLRLIYFSYDVKMKEKGDIPEGYSVSREKKERFSLILESASTNQTSMYLCASRGRAHEQYFGPGTRLTVT.

This chain joins TRBV20-1 and TRBJ1-2, with a tentative D call TRBD1 (6 bases). The ends were cut back, 6 bases at V and 6 bases at J, with 8 bases in the middle. The CDR3 covers 10 residues. Germline CDR1 DFQATT, CDR2 SNEGSKA (reference sequence). The CDR3 region is CSARDNGYTF. In DNA form, the CDR3 reads TGCAGTGCGAGGGACAATGGCTACACCTTC.

The chain links TRBV7-2 to TRBJ2-2; 12 nucleotides align to TRBD2. In germline, CDR1 is SGHTA, CDR2 FQGNSA. CDR3 size: 17 residues. The junction had 6 bases not matched to a gene; V was cut back by 5 bases and J by 2 bases. CDR3 bases: TGTGCCAGCAGCCCATTGACTAGCGGGGGAAACACCGGGGAGCTGTTTTTT. As protein: CASSPLTSGGNTGELFF.

This clone has only a few counts. The chain employs TRBV7-9 and TRBJ2-5; D may be TRBD2 (5 bases). CDR1 is SEHNR and CDR2 is FQNEAQ in the germline V gene (reference sequence). The CDR3 is made up of 16 amino acids. V was pared by 1 base and J by 1 base, with 13 bases between. Written as DNA, the CDR3 is TGTGCCAGCAGCTTAGAAGAGAAGCGGCTCCAAGAGACCCAGTACTTC. Its translation is CASSLEEKRLQETQYF.